This T cell receptor (beta chain) is drawn from a study of cytomegalovirus exposure and HLA in healthy donors. Germline loops: CDR1 SEHNR, CDR2 FQNEAQ (reference sequence). This CDR3 comprises 18 residues. V lost 4 bases, J lost 1 base, and 21 bases lay in between. Study conclusions and caveats: Many donors carried some public TCRs, although rarity characterized most TCR sequences. Researchers catalogued 160 or so TCR beta chains as cytomegalovirus-associated. There were reportedly fewer N-insertions in an Asian-associated ancestry cluster than the roughly 700-donor mean, in a later analysis.

A word on this clone: The antigen remains undetermined.

The PCR ran on 60 Vbeta and 13 Jbeta primers. Repertoires were generated with immunoSEQ multiplex PCR, while TCRdb's copy carries only in-frame clones and drops some. The table lists approximately 150,000 clones, 55% to 70% of them singletons. This sequence was found in a woman between 40 and 50 years old in good health and CMV-seropositive. The genes are TRBV7-9 and TRBJ2-3; a possible D gene is TRBD1 (7 bases). Sequenced material: PBMCs. The CDR3 nucleotides are TGTGCCAGCAGCTCCGTTTACAGGGGAGGTAGAGGCACAGATACGCAGTATTTT. Translation gives CASSSVYRGGRGTDTQYF.